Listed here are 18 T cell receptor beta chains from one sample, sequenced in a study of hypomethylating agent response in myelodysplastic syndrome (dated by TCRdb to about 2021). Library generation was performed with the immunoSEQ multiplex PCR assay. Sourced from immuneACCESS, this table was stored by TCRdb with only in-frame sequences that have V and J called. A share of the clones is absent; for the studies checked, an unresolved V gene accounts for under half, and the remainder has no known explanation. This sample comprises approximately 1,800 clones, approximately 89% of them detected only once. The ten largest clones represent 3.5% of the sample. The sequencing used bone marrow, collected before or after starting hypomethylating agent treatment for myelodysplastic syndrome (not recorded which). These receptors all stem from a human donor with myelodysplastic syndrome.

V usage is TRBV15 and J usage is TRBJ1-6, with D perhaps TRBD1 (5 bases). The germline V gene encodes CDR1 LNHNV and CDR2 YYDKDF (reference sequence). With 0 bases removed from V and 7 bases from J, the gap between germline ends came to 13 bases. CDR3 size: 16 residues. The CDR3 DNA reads TGTGCCACCAGCAGAGATATGAGACAGCTAAATTCACCCCTCCACTTT. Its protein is CATSRDMRQLNSPLHF.

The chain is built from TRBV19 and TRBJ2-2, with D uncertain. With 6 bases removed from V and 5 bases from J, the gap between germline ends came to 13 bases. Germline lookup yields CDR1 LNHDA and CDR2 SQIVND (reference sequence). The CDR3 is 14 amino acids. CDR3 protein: CASRPPHRTGELFF. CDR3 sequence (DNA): TGTGCCAGTAGGCCCCCACATCGGACCGGGGAGCTGTTTTTT. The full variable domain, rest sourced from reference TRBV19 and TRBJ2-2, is DGGITQSPKYLFRKEGQNVTLSCEQNLNHDAMYWYRQDPGQGLRLIYYSQIVNDFQKGDIAEGYSVSREKKESFPLTVTSAQKNPTAFYLCASRPPHRTGELFFGEGSRLTVL.

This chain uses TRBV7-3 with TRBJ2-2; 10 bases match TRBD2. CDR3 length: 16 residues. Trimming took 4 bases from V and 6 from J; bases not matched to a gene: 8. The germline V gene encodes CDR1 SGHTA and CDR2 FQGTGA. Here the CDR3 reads CASSYPERGGPGELFF. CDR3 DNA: TGTGCCAGCAGCTATCCAGAGCGGGGGGGCCCCGGGGAGCTGTTTTTT.

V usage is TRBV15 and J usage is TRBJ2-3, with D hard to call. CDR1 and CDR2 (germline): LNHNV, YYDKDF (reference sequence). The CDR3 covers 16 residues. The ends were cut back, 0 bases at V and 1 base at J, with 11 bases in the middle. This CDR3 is CATSRDRTVGTDTQYF. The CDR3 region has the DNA TGTGCCACCAGCAGAGATAGAACAGTAGGCACAGATACGCAGTATTTT.

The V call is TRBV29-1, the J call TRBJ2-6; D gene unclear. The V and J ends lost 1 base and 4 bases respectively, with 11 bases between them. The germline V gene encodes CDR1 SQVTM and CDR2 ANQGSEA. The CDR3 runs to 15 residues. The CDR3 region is CSVEAVPSGANVLTF. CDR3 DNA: TGCAGCGTTGAAGCAGTCCCCTCAGGGGCCAACGTCCTGACTTTC.

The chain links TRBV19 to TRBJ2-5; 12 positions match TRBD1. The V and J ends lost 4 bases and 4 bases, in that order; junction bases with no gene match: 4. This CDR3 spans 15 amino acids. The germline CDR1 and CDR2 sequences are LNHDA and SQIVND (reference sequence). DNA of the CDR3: TGTGCCAGTAGTAAAGGGGACAGGGGGCGAGAGACCCAGTACTTC. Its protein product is CASSKGDRGRETQYF.

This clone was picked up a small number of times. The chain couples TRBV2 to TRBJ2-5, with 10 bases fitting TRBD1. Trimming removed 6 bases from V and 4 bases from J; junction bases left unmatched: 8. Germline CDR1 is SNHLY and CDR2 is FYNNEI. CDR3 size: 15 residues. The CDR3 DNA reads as TGTGCCAGCAGCGTTATGACAGGGGGCCGAGAGACCCAGTACTTC. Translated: CASSVMTGGRETQYF.

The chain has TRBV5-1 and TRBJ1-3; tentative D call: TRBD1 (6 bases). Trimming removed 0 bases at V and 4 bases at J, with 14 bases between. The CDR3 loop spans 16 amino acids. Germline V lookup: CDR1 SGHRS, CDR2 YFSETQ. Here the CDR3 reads CASSLDRARLGNTIYF. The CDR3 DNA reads TGCGCCAGCAGCTTGGACAGGGCTCGGCTCGGAAACACCATATATTTT.

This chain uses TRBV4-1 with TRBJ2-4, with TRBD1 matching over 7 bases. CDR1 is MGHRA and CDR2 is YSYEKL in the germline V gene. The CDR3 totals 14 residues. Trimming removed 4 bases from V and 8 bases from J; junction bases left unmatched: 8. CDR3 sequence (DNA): TGCGCCAGCAGCCCCCAGGGCAGGGGGTACATTCAGTACTTC. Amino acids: CASSPQGRGYIQYF.

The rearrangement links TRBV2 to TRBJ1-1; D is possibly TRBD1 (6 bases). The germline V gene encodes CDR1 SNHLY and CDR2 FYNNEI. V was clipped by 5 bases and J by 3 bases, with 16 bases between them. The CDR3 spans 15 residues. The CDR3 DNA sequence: TGTGCCAGCAGTATTTACAGGGTTATGGACACTGAAGCTTTCTTT. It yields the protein CASSIYRVMDTEAFF.

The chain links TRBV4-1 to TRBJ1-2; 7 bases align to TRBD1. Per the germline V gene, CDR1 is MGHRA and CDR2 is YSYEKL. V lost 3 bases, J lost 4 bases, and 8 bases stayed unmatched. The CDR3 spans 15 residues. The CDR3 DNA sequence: TGCGCCAGCAGCCAGGCTAGGACAGGTCGCTATGGCTACACCTTC. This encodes CASSQARTGRYGYTF.

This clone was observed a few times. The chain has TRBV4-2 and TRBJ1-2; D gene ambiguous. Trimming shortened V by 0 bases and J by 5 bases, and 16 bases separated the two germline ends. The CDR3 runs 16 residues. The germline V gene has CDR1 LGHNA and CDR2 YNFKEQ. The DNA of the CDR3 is TGTGCCAGCAGCCAAGATTGGCAGGCCACGTTTTATGGCTACACCTTC. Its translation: CASSQDWQATFYGYTF.

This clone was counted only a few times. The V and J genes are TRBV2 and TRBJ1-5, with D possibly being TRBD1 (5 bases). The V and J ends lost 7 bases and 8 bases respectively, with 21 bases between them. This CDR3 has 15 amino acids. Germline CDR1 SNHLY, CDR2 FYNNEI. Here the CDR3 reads CASKRGREGLEPQHF. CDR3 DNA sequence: TGTGCCAGCAAGAGGGGCAGGGAAGGATTGGAGCCCCAGCATTTT. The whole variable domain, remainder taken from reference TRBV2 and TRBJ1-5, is EPEVTQTPSHQVTQMGQEVILRCVPISNHLYFYWYRQILGQKVEFLVSFYNNEISEKSEIFDDQFSVERPDGSNFTLKIRSTKLEDSAMYFCASKRGREGLEPQHFGDGTRLSIL.

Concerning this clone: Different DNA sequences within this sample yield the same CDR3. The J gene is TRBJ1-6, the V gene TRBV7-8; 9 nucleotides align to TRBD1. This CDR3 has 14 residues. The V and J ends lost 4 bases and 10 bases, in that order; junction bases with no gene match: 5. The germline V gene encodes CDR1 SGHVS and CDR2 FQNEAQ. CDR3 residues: CASSYSTGGSPLHF. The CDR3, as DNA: TGTGCCAGCAGCTATTCGACAGGGGGGTCACCCCTCCACTTT.

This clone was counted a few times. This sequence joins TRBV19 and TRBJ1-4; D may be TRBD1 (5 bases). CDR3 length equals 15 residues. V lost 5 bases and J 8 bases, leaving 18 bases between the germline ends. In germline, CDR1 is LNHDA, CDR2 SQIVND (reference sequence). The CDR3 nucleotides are TGTGCCAGTAGTGGGTCCGGGACCGAGGGCGAAAAACTGTTTTTT. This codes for CASSGSGTEGEKLFF.

This CDR3 is CASKGLAGGELFF. Here the CDR3 DNA reads TGTGCCAGCAAAGGCCTAGCGGGCGGGGAGCTGTTTTTT. The chain combines TRBV4-2 with TRBJ2-2; 8 nucleotides agree with TRBD2. The germline CDR1 and CDR2 sequences are LGHNA and YNFKEQ. The CDR3 is 13 residues long. Trimming took 7 bases from V and 7 from J; bases not matched to a gene: 5.

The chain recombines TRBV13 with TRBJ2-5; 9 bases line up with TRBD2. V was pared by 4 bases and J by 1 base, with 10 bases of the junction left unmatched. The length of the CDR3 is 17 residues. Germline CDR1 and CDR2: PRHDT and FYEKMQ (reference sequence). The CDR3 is CASSSTLAGLGQETQYF. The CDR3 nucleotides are TGTGCCAGCAGCTCCACTCTAGCGGGATTAGGCCAAGAGACCCAGTACTTC.

The CDR3 bases are TGTGCCAGCAGCTTTCGGGGCACTGAAGCTTTCTTT. Protein sequence: CASSFRGTEAFF. The chain recombines TRBV5-4 with TRBJ1-1; D ambiguous. CDR1 is SGHNT and CDR2 is YYREEE in the germline V gene (reference sequence). Trimming cost V 2 bases and J 4 bases, with 6 bases left between them. The CDR3 sequence is 12 residues long.